This T cell receptor beta chain derives from a study of blood T cell repertoires in COVID-19. Study-level background: Whether acute or convalescent, the COVID-19 samples came from the United States, Italy and Spain. The analysed material was cDNA or gDNA that came from T cells, B-cell-depleted T cells, or PBMCs.

Using immunoSEQ multiplex PCR, the repertoire was profiled, and TCRdb retains in-frame clones only, with some absent. The data hold roughly 290,000 clones, with around 85% observed a single time. Trimming took 8 bases from V and 2 from J; bases not matched to a gene: 5. Germline loops: CDR1 SGHNT, CDR2 YENEEA. The CDR3 contains 13 residues. This clone was counted a few times. It was during active infection that Seattle patients were enrolled and then longitudinally followed. The V and J genes are TRBV11-3 and TRBJ1-1; TRBD1 aligns across 7 bases. Sequenced sample: peripheral blood. This receptor was identified in a human donor with COVID-19, enrolled during active disease. The donor label of this sample is uncertain. CDR3 bases: TGTGCCAGCGGGAAGGGGGCTAACACTGAAGCTTTCTTT. This encodes CASGKGANTEAFF. Drawing the rest from reference TRBV11-3 and TRBJ1-1, the complete variable domain is EAGVVQSPRYKIIEKKQPVAFWCNPISGHNTLYWYLQNLGQGPELLIRYENEEAVDDSQLPKDRFSAERLKGVDSTLKIQPAELGDSAVYLCASGKGANTEAFFGQGTRLTVV.